The T cell receptor beta chain described here comes from a study of T cells in tuberculosis. Overall study results and limits: T cells binding CD1B-GMM tetramer weakly possibly escaped the sort.

The CDR3 sequence is 14 residues long. J was trimmed by 3 bases and V by 5 bases; bases with no gene match: 4. Germline loops: CDR1 SGHTA, CDR2 FQGTGA. TCRdb's copy holds only in-frame clones and misses some; the assay was immunoSEQ multiplex PCR. The data show about 59,000 clones, with under 90% seen just once and 9.5% to 15% held by the top ten. Thawed, overnight-rested PBMC were stained with GMM-loaded CD1B tetramer, viability dye and anti-CD3, then sorted. The lipid loaded on the CD1B tetramers was C32 glucose monomycolate from Rhodococcus equi. This TCR came from an adult woman with latent tuberculosis. The sample comprised CD1b-GMM tetramer-negative cells sorted from PBMCs. The chain couples TRBV7-3 to TRBJ2-1; 7 bases agree with TRBD2. In DNA form, the CDR3 reads TGTGCCAGCAGCCCCGGACTAGACTACAATGAGCAGTTCTTC. It codes for CASSPGLDYNEQFF.